Below, 19 T cell receptor beta chains from the same sample are listed, as sequenced in a study of blood T cell repertoires in COVID-19. Profiling relied on immunoSEQ multiplex PCR, and the TCRdb table lists in-frame clones only, not all of them. The table lists roughly 100,000 clones, roughly 92% of them singletons, with over 5.5% in the top ten. The sequencing input was peripheral blood. These receptors originate from a man over 45 with active COVID-19.

The rearrangement uses TRBV24-1 and TRBJ2-7; D uncertain. Per the germline V gene, CDR1 is KGHDR and CDR2 is SFDVKD. V shed 0 bases and J shed 8 bases, with 7 bases lying between them. The CDR3 covers 12 residues. DNA for the CDR3: TGTGCCACCAGTGATTTGCACACGAAGCAGTACTTC. This gives the protein CATSDLHTKQYF.

This chain connects TRBV6-5 to TRBJ2-2, with 7 positions matching TRBD1. CDR1 is MNHEY, CDR2 SVGAGI, per germline. Trimming at V came to 6 bases and at J to 5 bases, leaving 9 bases not matched to a gene. The CDR3 runs to 15 residues. CDR3 nucleotide sequence: TGTGCCAGCAGCCGACAGGGAAGAAATACCGGGGAGCTGTTTTTT. Protein product: CASSRQGRNTGELFF.

The CDR3 bases are TGTGCCAGCAGCCAGTCCCAGTCTGAAAAACTGTTTTTT. Protein product: CASSQSQSEKLFF. The chain has TRBV11-2 and TRBJ1-4; D not certain. Germline-derived CDR1 and CDR2 are SGHAT and FQNNGV. The V end was cut by 5 bases, the J end by 7 bases, with 11 bases between. The CDR3 length is 13 residues.

The rearrangement links TRBV11-2 to TRBJ1-1; 10 bases fit TRBD1. Trimming at V came to 2 bases and at J to 0 bases, leaving 6 bases not matched to a gene. In germline, CDR1 is SGHAT, CDR2 FQNNGV. CDR3 size: 17 residues. This CDR3 reads CASSLLRTGGLNTEAFF. The CDR3 nucleotides are TGTGCCAGCAGCTTACTCCGGACAGGGGGACTGAACACTGAAGCTTTCTTT.

CDR3 coding DNA: TGTGCCAGCAGCAATCCAGGGTATGGCTACACCTTC. Translated, it gives CASSNPGYGYTF. V gene TRBV12-3 or TRBV12-4 combines with J gene TRBJ1-2; D is perhaps TRBD1 (5 bases). V lost 6 bases and J lost 5, with 10 bases in between. This CDR3 spans 12 amino acids.

This clone was picked up one time. This rearrangement joins TRBV4-1 to TRBJ2-5, with D possibly matching TRBD2 (6 bases). The V end lost 4 bases, the J end lost 3 bases, and 21 bases lay between the germline ends. In germline, CDR1 is MGHRA, CDR2 YSYEKL. This CDR3 is 17 amino acids long. The CDR3 DNA is TGCGCCAGCAGCCGCGGGTTACGAGGGACGGGGGAAGAGACCCAGTACTTC. This sequence encodes CASSRGLRGTGEETQYF.

This chain connects TRBV11-2 to TRBJ2-7; the D gene is possibly TRBD2 (5 bases). The CDR3 runs 16 residues. Looked up from germline, CDR1 is SGHAT and CDR2 is FQNNGV. V lost 5 bases and J lost 7, with 24 bases in between. The CDR3 loop reads CASSLSGGPTLGEQYF. The CDR3 bases are TGTGCCAGCAGCCTATCTGGCGGGCCTACCCTTGGTGAGCAGTACTTC. Looking up the rest from reference TRBV11-2 and TRBJ2-7 gives the full variable domain: EAGVAQSPRYKIIEKRQSVAFWCNPISGHATLYWYQQILGQGPKLLIQFQNNGVVDDSQLPKDRFSAERLKGVDSTLKIQPAKLEDSAVYLCASSLSGGPTLGEQYFGPGTRLTVT.

V usage is TRBV7-2 and J usage is TRBJ2-1, with D possibly matching TRBD2 (5 bases). Germline values: CDR1 SGHTA, CDR2 FQGNSA. Deletions cut 0 bases from V and 12 bases from J, with 12 bases between. CDR3 length: 13 amino acids. The CDR3 DNA sequence: TGTGCCAGCAGCTTAGCGGGAGATGTCGGGCAGTTCTTC. Protein sequence: CASSLAGDVGQFF.

This clone was seen a single time. This chain joins TRBV9 and TRBJ2-5; 9 nucleotides align to TRBD2. V was clipped by 3 bases and J by 4 bases; unmatched bases: 10. CDR1 is SGDLS and CDR2 is YYNGEE in the germline V gene. The CDR3 covers 16 residues. The chain's CDR3 is CASSARSGSSGETQYF. CDR3 sequence (DNA): TGTGCCAGCAGCGCCCGTAGCGGGAGTTCCGGAGAGACCCAGTACTTC.

The chain joins TRBV11-3 to TRBJ2-2; 7 positions match TRBD1. The germline V gene has CDR1 SGHNT and CDR2 YENEEA. The CDR3 contains 14 residues. V trimming: 5 bases; J trimming: 7 bases; junction bases outside the gene matches: 7. DNA for the CDR3: TGTGCCAGCAGCACCACAGGGGTTGGCGGGGAGCTGTTTTTT. Translating it yields CASSTTGVGGELFF.

The V and J genes are TRBV5-1 and TRBJ2-3; 8 bases fit TRBD2. Germline CDR1 is SGHRS and CDR2 is YFSETQ. The ends lost 1 base at V and 8 bases at J; junction bases unmatched: 9. CDR3 length equals 15 residues. CDR3 sequence: CASSLTSGPQGTQYF. Here the CDR3 DNA reads TGCGCCAGCAGCTTGACTAGCGGCCCACAGGGTACGCAGTATTTT.

The rearrangement joins TRBV7-2 to TRBJ2-1; 7 bases are shared with TRBD2. The CDR3 length is 15 residues. Germline-derived CDR1 and CDR2 are SGHTA and FQGNSA. Trimming cost V 5 bases and J 6 bases; bases outside gene matches: 10. DNA for the CDR3: TGTGCCAGCAGCGCGGCAGGACTAGGGGTCAATGAGCAGTTCTTC. It is translated as CASSAAGLGVNEQFF.

V usage is TRBV19 and J usage is TRBJ2-5; the D gene is possibly TRBD1 (6 bases). CDR3 length: 12 amino acids. V lost 10 bases, J lost 4 bases, and 13 bases lay in between. CDR1 is LNHDA, CDR2 SQIVND, per germline (reference sequence). CDR3 nucleotides: TGTGCCACCTCAACCAGGGGAGAGACCCAGTACTTC. This sequence encodes CATSTRGETQYF.

The rearrangement links TRBV11-2 to TRBJ2-7, with 8 bases identical to TRBD2. From germline, CDR1 is SGHAT and CDR2 FQNNGV. The ends lost 0 bases at V and 6 bases at J; junction bases unmatched: 10. This CDR3 contains 16 residues. DNA of the CDR3: TGTGCCAGCAGCTTAGATCAAGGGGCGGGAGGACGCGAGCAGTACTTC. Protein sequence: CASSLDQGAGGREQYF.

V and J are TRBV28 and TRBJ2-7; 7 nucleotides line up with TRBD1. V was pared by 3 bases and J by 2 bases, with 1 base of the junction left unmatched. Germline CDR1 is MDHEN and CDR2 is SYDVKM. The CDR3 spans 13 residues. CDR3 residues: CASSFGTAYEQYF. The CDR3 nucleotides read TGTGCCAGCAGTTTTGGGACAGCCTACGAGCAGTACTTC. Looking up the rest from reference TRBV28 and TRBJ2-7 gives the full variable domain: DVKVTQSSRYLVKRTGEKVFLECVQDMDHENMFWYRQDPGLGLRLIYFSYDVKMKEKGDIPEGYSVSREKKERFSLILESASTNQTSMYLCASSFGTAYEQYFGPGTRLTVT.

This chain links TRBV19 with TRBJ2-1; 7 bases fit TRBD2. J was trimmed by 7 bases and V by 7 bases; bases with no gene match: 10. Germline CDR1 is LNHDA and CDR2 is SQIVND (reference sequence). The CDR3 runs 14 residues. The CDR3 region is CASTLGGSVNEQFF. The CDR3 coding sequence is TGTGCCAGTACCCTGGGGGGGAGTGTTAATGAGCAGTTCTTC.

This chain joins TRBV6-5 and TRBJ1-4; the match to TRBD1 covers 8 bases. Germline CDR1 and CDR2: MNHEY and SVGAGI. The trim removed 4 bases at V and 6 bases at J, leaving 10 bases unmatched. CDR3 length equals 16 residues. CDR3 in amino acids: CASSSGDRSRHEKLFF. CDR3 sequence (DNA): TGTGCCAGCAGTTCCGGGGACAGGAGTAGGCATGAAAAACTGTTTTTT.

The J gene is TRBJ1-4, the V gene TRBV6-6; 7 nucleotides match TRBD1. V lost 6 bases, J lost 8 bases, and 9 bases stayed unmatched. This CDR3 comprises 14 residues. The germline gives CDR1 MNHNY, CDR2 SVGAGI (reference sequence). The CDR3 DNA follows: TGTGCCAGCAGCCGGTCGGCAGGGGGGGAAAAACTGTTTTTT. Its protein product is CASSRSAGGEKLFF.

CDR3 nucleotides: TGCGCCAGCAACCTGGAGGGTCGGGGCTATGGCTACACCTTC. This gives the protein CASNLEGRGYGYTF. This chain connects TRBV5-1 to TRBJ1-2, with D hard to call. V lost 6 bases and J 4 bases, leaving 16 bases between the germline ends. The V gene's germline CDR1 is SGHRS and CDR2 YFSETQ. This CDR3 has 14 amino acids.